This T cell receptor (beta chain) was captured by sequencing in a study of T cell responses to AZD1222 COVID-19 vaccine. Germline V gives CDR1 SGHDN, CDR2 FVKESK. This CDR3 spans 16 amino acids. V was trimmed by 4 bases and J by 9 bases, leaving 22 bases between them. Profiled with immunoSEQ multiplex PCR; TCRdb holds only in-frame clones, not every one. The data show more than 95,000 clones, 88% seen once. Study observations and caveats: Baseline serology detected seropositivity in only five to seven AZD1222 recipients.

Remarks on this clone: Antigen: not known.

The chain is built from TRBV14 and TRBJ2-1, with no clear D. This specimen consisted of peripheral blood, obtained on day 0 of AZD1222 vaccination. The receptor was derived from an adult in good health. CDR3 loop: CASSPSWSRTNAEQFF. In DNA, the CDR3 is TGTGCCAGCAGCCCTAGTTGGAGCCGGACGAATGCTGAGCAGTTCTTC. Variable domain in full (rest from reference TRBV14 and TRBJ2-1): EAGVTQFPSHSVIEKGQTVTLRCDPISGHDNLYWYRRVMGKEIKFLLHFVKESKQDESGMPNNRFLAERTGGTYSTLKVQPAELEDSGVYFCASSPSWSRTNAEQFFGPGTRLTVL.